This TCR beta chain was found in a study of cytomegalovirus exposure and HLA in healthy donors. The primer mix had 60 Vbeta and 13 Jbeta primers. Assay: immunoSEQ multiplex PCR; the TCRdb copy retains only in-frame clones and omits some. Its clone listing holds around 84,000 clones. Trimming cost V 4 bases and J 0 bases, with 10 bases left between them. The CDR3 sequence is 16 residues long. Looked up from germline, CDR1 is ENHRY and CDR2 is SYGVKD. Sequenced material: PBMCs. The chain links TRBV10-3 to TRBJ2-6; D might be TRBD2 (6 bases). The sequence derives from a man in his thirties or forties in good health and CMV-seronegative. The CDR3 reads CAISVGGSSGANVLTF. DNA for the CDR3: TGTGCCATCAGTGTCGGGGGATCCTCTGGGGCCAACGTCCTGACTTTC.